Described below is a single T cell receptor beta chain sequence and its context. A much larger clone lies one base from this, so it may be a read error. This entry is derived from a study of CD8 T cells in ankylosing spondylitis. CDR1 is MNHNS, CDR2 SASEGT, per germline. V was clipped by 2 bases and J by 5 bases, with 7 bases between them. The CDR3 runs to 13 residues. TCRdb re-derived calls from the 5' RACE reads in MiXCR, one entry per CDR3 protein. The data hold a few hundred thousand distinct CDR3 sequences, with roughly 11% observed a single time. The specimen was blood, either unsorted or a sorted T cell fraction (not recorded which). The chain has TRBV6-1 and TRBJ1-3; no firm D call. The sequence was obtained from a female donor with ankylosing spondylitis or in good health (not recorded which). CDR3 sequence (DNA): TGTGCCAGCAGTGAAATGTCACGAAACACCATATATTTT. It yields the protein CASSEMSRNTIYF.